This section outlines one TCR beta chain sequence together with its context. Sequenced by immunoSEQ multiplex PCR; TCRdb stores in-frame clones only, minus some. Altogether more than 130,000 clones are present, more than 80% being singletons, with the ten largest covering roughly 8.6%. V was pared by 7 bases and J by 1 base, with 6 bases of the junction left unmatched. This CDR3 comprises 14 residues. CDR1 SQVTM and CDR2 ANQGSEA come from the germline V gene. This sample is part of a study of blood T cell repertoires in COVID-19. The chain has TRBV29-1 and TRBJ1-1, with TRBD1 matching 10 bases. Specimen: peripheral blood. The receptor was isolated from a woman at least 80 years old in a cohort sampled during active or convalescent COVID-19. The CDR3 sequence is CSAQRDRGNTEAFF. As DNA, the CDR3 is TGCAGCGCCCAAAGGGACAGGGGGAACACTGAAGCTTTCTTT.